The source of this T cell receptor (beta chain) is a study of T-cell memory formation after mild COVID-19. The study, taken as a whole, reports: Most CD4+ clones that shrank were in CM and EM, while CD8+ ones turned up in EMRA.

Notes on this clonotype: Its specificity is not known.

5'RACE, which relied on constant-segment primers, yielded TCR alpha and TCR beta cDNA libraries carrying sample barcodes and UMIs. TCRdb re-called the 5' RACE reads through MiXCR, storing one row per CDR3 protein. The repertoire holds hundreds of thousands of distinct CDR3 sequences, with about an eighth as singletons. J gave up 5 bases and V 0 bases, and 4 bases lay outside the gene matches. This CDR3 has 14 residues. Germline CDR1 reads MNHEY; CDR2 reads SVGAGI. The clonotype comes from a man younger than 35 who had mild COVID-19 (a few samples of this study predate the infection). Cell type and time point are not known. This chain joins TRBV6-5 and TRBJ2-7; 7 bases are a match to TRBD1. The sample consisted of PBMCs or a T cell subset sorted from them (not recorded which). For the CDR3, the DNA is TGTGCCAGCAGTTACTCGAAAGGGGGCCACGAGCAGTACTTC. As protein: CASSYSKGGHEQYF.